The 14 T cell receptor beta chains below come from one sample, sequenced in a study of cytomegalovirus exposure and HLA in healthy donors. PCR involved 60 Vbeta and 13 Jbeta primers. Libraries were prepared by immunoSEQ multiplex PCR; TCRdb keeps only in-frame clonotypes and omits some of them. The sample lists fewer than 200,000 clones; approximately 71% were seen once. Material: PBMCs. These receptors all come from a young woman in good health and CMV-seropositive.

The chain couples TRBV6-5 to TRBJ1-6; TRBD1 aligns across 8 bases. The CDR3 covers 15 residues. After removal of 5 bases from V and 6 bases from J, the junction contained 6 bases not matched to a gene. Germline CDR1 MNHEY, CDR2 SVGAGI. CDR3 residues: CASSMWTGFNSPLHF. The CDR3 DNA follows: TGTGCCAGCAGTATGTGGACAGGGTTTAATTCACCCCTCCACTTT.

This clone was found once. The junction and the germline gene differ at one end; a read error may be behind it. This chain joins TRBV7-7 and TRBJ2-5; a weak D match, TRBD2 (7 bases). CDR3 length equals 20 residues. Per the germline V gene, CDR1 is SSHAT and CDR2 is FNYEAQ (reference sequence). CDR3: CASSSRQTSRGSPSIETQYF. CDR3 coding DNA: TGTGCTAGCAGCTCACGACAGACTAGCAGGGGAAGTCCATCAATAGAGACCCAGTACTTC.

This clone was observed a few times. V is TRBV7-3 and J is TRBJ2-1, with 11 bases matching TRBD2. The CDR3 length is 17 residues. Germline assignment: CDR1 SGHTA and CDR2 FQGTGA. Trimming removed 2 bases from V and 3 bases from J; junction bases left unmatched: 6. The CDR3 nucleotides read TGTGCCAGCAGCTTATTGGCGACTAGCGGGGTCTACAATGAGCAGTTCTTC. Its protein is CASSLLATSGVYNEQFF.

The J gene is TRBJ1-1, the V gene TRBV9; unclear D gene. V lost 0 bases to trimming and J lost 3 bases, with 6 bases between them. CDR3 size: 13 residues. Germline V lookup: CDR1 SGDLS, CDR2 YYNGEE. DNA of the CDR3: TGTGCCAGCAGCGTAGGGAGCCACACTGAAGCTTTCTTT. Its protein product is CASSVGSHTEAFF.

The chain joins TRBV9 to TRBJ1-1; 8 bases are a match to TRBD1. V gave up 1 base and J gave up 4 bases; unmatched junction bases: 9. Germline V gene lookup returns CDR1 SGDLS and CDR2 YYNGEE. The CDR3 runs 16 residues. The CDR3 spells CASSVKQGGGSTEAFF. CDR3 nucleotide sequence: TGTGCCAGCAGCGTAAAACAGGGGGGAGGGAGCACTGAAGCTTTCTTT.

V gene TRBV5-1 combines with J gene TRBJ2-6, with D possibly matching TRBD2 (5 bases). The CDR3 totals 15 residues. The germline V gene has CDR1 SGHRS and CDR2 YFSETQ. Trimming took 0 bases from V and 2 from J, leaving 6 bases between them. The CDR3 is CASSLDGAGANVLTF. CDR3 nucleotides: TGCGCCAGCAGCTTGGACGGGGCTGGGGCCAACGTCCTGACTTTC. The full variable domain, rest sourced from reference TRBV5-1 and TRBJ2-6, is KAGVTQTPRYLIKTRGQQVTLSCSPISGHRSVSWYQQTPGQGLQFLFEYFSETQRNKGNFPGRFSGRQFSNSRSEMNVSTLELGDSALYLCASSLDGAGANVLTFGAGSRLTVL.

In its sample, this clone was seen a few times. CDR3 residues: CASSEGKNEQFF. DNA for the CDR3: TGTGCCAGCAGTGAAGGTAAAAATGAGCAGTTCTTC. The chain joins TRBV6-1 to TRBJ2-1; D gene uncertain. Per the germline V gene, CDR1 is MNHNS and CDR2 is SASEGT. The V end was cut by 1 base, the J end by 7 bases, with 5 bases between. This CDR3 has 12 residues.

The rearrangement links TRBV6-6 to TRBJ1-1, with TRBD1 matching over 7 bases. CDR1 MNHNY and CDR2 SVGAGI come from the germline V gene (reference sequence). Trimming removed 6 bases from V and 5 bases from J; junction bases left unmatched: 9. The length of the CDR3 is 14 residues. The CDR3 protein is CASRRQGGETEAFF. The CDR3, as DNA: TGTGCCAGCAGGAGACAGGGTGGAGAGACTGAAGCTTTCTTT.

The chain joins TRBV7-9 to TRBJ1-5; 8 bases line up with TRBD1. The CDR3 has 17 residues. Germline CDR1 reads SEHNR; CDR2 reads FQNEAQ (reference sequence). Losses at the gene ends were 0 bases for V and 7 bases for J; bases not matched to a gene: 11. The CDR3 DNA follows: TGTGCCAGCAGCTTAGCTTCGGGCGACAGGGGTGGCCAGCCCCAGCATTTT. Protein: CASSLASGDRGGQPQHF.

CDR3 sequence reads: CASSQTIIGTTSYNEQFF. In DNA form, the CDR3 reads TGTGCCAGCAGTCAAACAATAATCGGGACAACGTCCTACAATGAGCAGTTCTTC. The chain employs TRBV27 and TRBJ2-1, with a weak D call TRBD1 (6 bases). This CDR3 contains 18 residues. CDR1 MNHEY and CDR2 SMNVEV come from the germline V gene (reference sequence). Deletions cut 5 bases from V and 1 base from J, with 21 bases between.

The CDR3, as DNA: TGTGCCAGCAGCTTAGATCTTCGGACAGGGGTAGACATTCAGTACTTC. Encoded protein: CASSLDLRTGVDIQYF. The chain is built from TRBV11-2 and TRBJ2-4; 9 bases line up with TRBD1. The CDR3 loop spans 16 amino acids. Germline loops: CDR1 SGHAT, CDR2 FQNNGV. V gave up 0 bases and J gave up 8 bases; unmatched junction bases: 8.

J is TRBJ1-2 and V is TRBV4-1; 10 bases are shared with TRBD1. Per the germline V gene, CDR1 is MGHRA and CDR2 is YSYEKL. The CDR3 totals 16 residues. Losses at the gene ends were 4 bases for V and 5 bases for J; bases not matched to a gene: 10. CDR3: CASSPAGTGAEYGYTF. The CDR3 DNA reads TGCGCCAGCAGCCCGGCCGGGACAGGGGCCGAATATGGCTACACCTTC.

Only a few counts were recorded for this clone. The chain carries TRBV6-1 and TRBJ2-7, with 11 bases aligning to TRBD2. The CDR3 totals 18 residues. Trimming took 2 bases from V and 12 from J; bases not matched to a gene: 21. Germline V lookup: CDR1 MNHNS, CDR2 SASEGT. The CDR3 DNA reads TGTGCCAGCAGTGAAAAGGCTAGCGGGGGGCCCTATAGGATTGGCGGGTACTTC. The encoded protein is CASSEKASGGPYRIGGYF.

J is TRBJ2-7 and V is TRBV18; 10 nucleotides align to TRBD1. The germline CDR1 and CDR2 sequences are KGHSH and LQKENI. V gave up 3 bases and J gave up 5 bases; unmatched junction bases: 10. CDR3 length equals 16 residues. CDR3 sequence: CASSPSGQGRSHEQYF. The CDR3 nucleotides are TGTGCCAGCTCACCCTCGGGACAGGGGAGATCTCACGAGCAGTACTTC. Variable domain in full (rest from reference TRBV18 and TRBJ2-7): NAGVMQNPRHLVRRRGQEARLRCSPMKGHSHVYWYRQLPEEGLKFMVYLQKENIIDESGMPKERFSAEFPKEGPSILRIQQVVRGDSAAYFCASSPSGQGRSHEQYFGPGTRLTVT.